This TCR beta chain was obtained from a study of blood T cells in healthy people across ages. This clonotype has only one observation. The target antigen is unknown. Findings and limits, study-wide: TCR beta diversity per million T cells fell roughly linearly with age.

Peripheral blood from each donor was collected in a volume of approximately 9.5 milliliters. Per the germline V gene, CDR1 is MGHRA and CDR2 is YSYEKL. V lost 6 bases and J 2 bases, leaving 16 bases between the germline ends. The length of the CDR3 is 15 residues. Next came a second PCR, run for about 6 to 12 cycles, which used a sample-barcoded 5' primer along with a J-beta primer mix. There were at least 2.5 million CDR3-containing paired-end reads obtained from each sample. TCRdb processed the 5' RACE reads anew with MiXCR; each CDR3 protein has one entry. The profile shows 2 million or so distinct CDR3 sequences, around 48% of them singletons.

This receptor was obtained from a woman aged 40 to 50 in good health. Sequenced: blood. V gene TRBV4-1 combines with J gene TRBJ1-1; no reliable D call. The DNA for the CDR3 is TGCGCCAGCAGAAAACAAGAGGAAGATAACACTGAAGCTTTCTTT. Translating it yields CASRKQEEDNTEAFF.